This record covers a single TCR beta chain. What it recognizes is unknown. A much larger clone lies a single base off, so this may be a read error. This entry belongs to a study of tumor and adjacent non-tumor tissue in lung cancer. Study findings and constraints: Tumor tissue had significantly higher TCR diversity than normal lung.

RNA was extracted from bulk tissue without any cell sorting. The CDR3 spans 14 residues. The trim removed 4 bases at V and 6 bases at J, leaving 7 bases unmatched. The germline V gene has CDR1 DFQATT and CDR2 SNEGSKA (reference sequence). TCRbeta libraries were built with three rounds of nested PCR, modified from ARM-PCR. TCRdb called the multiplex PCR reads again in MiXCR, with one record for every CDR3 protein. The table lists some 80,000 distinct CDR3 sequences, 72% of them singletons. The TCR originated in a woman in her forties with non-small cell lung cancer. V and J are TRBV20-1 and TRBJ2-5; 11 bases align to TRBD2. The sample consisted of lung tumor tissue. The CDR3: CSAIGLAGYKTQYF. CDR3 in DNA: TGCAGTGCTATAGGACTAGCGGGTTATAAGACCCAGTACTTC.